What follows are 10 T cell receptor beta chains derived from one specimen sequenced in a study of shared clonotypes between healthy human individuals. Produced via immunoSEQ multiplex PCR; TCRdb's table is partial and in-frame only. This sample has about 2 million clones, with 90% to 95% found just once. Sequencing was carried out using naive CD4+ T cells sorted from blood. Subset given: CD45RA+ positively selected. All receptors come from a man younger than 30 in good health.

In this sample, this clone turned up once. The V gene is TRBV6-5, the J gene TRBJ1-6; D not resolved. The V gene lost 6 bases and the J gene lost 6 bases, with 12 bases spanning the gap. This CDR3 comprises 14 residues. The V gene's germline CDR1 is MNHEY and CDR2 SVGAGI. In nucleotides, the CDR3 is TGTGCCAGCAGGCTGGACCGTCTTAATTCACCCCTCCACTTT. It translates to CASRLDRLNSPLHF.

The chain has TRBV6-5 and TRBJ2-2; D remains unclear. V was pared by 0 bases and J by 4 bases, with 9 bases between. This CDR3 contains 15 residues. Germline values: CDR1 MNHEY, CDR2 SVGAGI. The CDR3 region is CASSYSITGTGELFF. In DNA form, the CDR3 reads TGTGCCAGCAGTTACTCGATTACGGGCACCGGGGAGCTGTTTTTT.

The sample holds one count of this clone. Additional DNA sequences in this sample encode the identical CDR3. The chain carries TRBV7-2 and TRBJ2-1, with a weak D call TRBD2 (5 bases). V lost 1 base and J 8 bases, leaving 12 bases between the germline ends. The CDR3 totals 14 residues. The germline gives CDR1 SGHTA, CDR2 FQGNSA. The CDR3 protein is CASSLGGSRDEQFF. CDR3 nucleotide sequence: TGTGCCAGCAGCTTAGGAGGGAGTCGGGATGAGCAGTTCTTC.

The chain joins TRBV7-2 to TRBJ2-7; no clear D. CDR3 length equals 13 residues. CDR1 SGHTA and CDR2 FQGNSA come from the germline V gene. The V gene lost 5 bases and the J gene lost 4 bases, with 12 bases spanning the gap. CDR3 loop: CASSPSGLYEQYF. The CDR3 nucleotides are TGTGCCAGCAGCCCGTCGGGTCTTTACGAGCAGTACTTC.

The gene calls are TRBV30 and TRBJ1-5; 7 bases are a match to TRBD1. CDR1 is GTSNPN, CDR2 SVGIG, per germline (reference sequence). V lost 5 bases to trimming and J lost 2 bases; unmatched junction nucleotides: 3. The CDR3 has 13 amino acids. The CDR3 bases are TGTGCCTGGGGGGACAGCCGCAATCAGCCCCAGCATTTT. Its protein is CAWGDSRNQPQHF.

The chain combines TRBV29-1 with TRBJ1-1; TRBD1 might be the D (5 bases). CDR3 length equals 13 residues. The V and J ends lost 3 bases and 3 bases respectively, with 11 bases between them. Germline CDR1 SQVTM, CDR2 ANQGSEA. The CDR3 DNA reads TGCAGCGTTGAGGTGGGGCTCGACACTGAAGCTTTCTTT. Translating it yields CSVEVGLDTEAFF. The complete variable domain, with remaining parts taken from reference TRBV29-1 and TRBJ1-1, reads SAVISQKPSRDICQRGTSLTIQCQVDSQVTMMFWYRQQPGQSLTLIATANQGSEATYESGFVIDKFPISRPNLTFSTLTVSNMSPEDSSIYLCSVEVGLDTEAFFGQGTRLTVV.

The V call is TRBV2, the J call TRBJ1-1, with unresolved D. The CDR3 runs to 14 residues. Trimming removed 6 bases at V and 10 bases at J, with 21 bases between. CDR1 and CDR2 from the germline V gene are SNHLY and FYNNEI. The CDR3 bases are TGTGCCAGCAGAGTAGAGGTGGGAGAATTGGGAGCTTTCTTT. The encoded protein is CASRVEVGELGAFF.

The rearrangement links TRBV29-1 to TRBJ2-1, with D possibly TRBD1 on 5 matching bases. Trimming cost V 0 bases and J 0 bases, with 9 bases left between them. The CDR3 spans 15 residues. Germline CDR1 reads SQVTM; CDR2 reads ANQGSEA. CDR3 nucleotide sequence: TGCAGCGTTGAAGAGGCAGGGTTCTCCTACAATGAGCAGTTCTTC. It yields the protein CSVEEAGFSYNEQFF.

The chain uses TRBV11-2 and TRBJ1-2, with 7 bases aligning to TRBD1. This CDR3 is 15 amino acids long. Trimming at V came to 3 bases and at J to 5 bases, leaving 9 bases not matched to a gene. Germline V gives CDR1 SGHAT, CDR2 FQNNGV. CDR3 region: CASSFTSGGAYGYTF. As DNA, the CDR3 is TGTGCCAGCAGCTTTACCTCAGGGGGTGCATATGGCTACACCTTC.

Turning to this clone: The sample holds other DNA sequences that translate to the same CDR3. This chain uses TRBV5-1 with TRBJ2-2, with a weak D call TRBD1 (6 bases). Germline lookup yields CDR1 SGHRS and CDR2 YFSETQ. V lost 0 bases, J lost 8 bases, and 11 bases lay in between. The CDR3 sequence is 14 residues long. The CDR3 DNA is TGCGCCAGCAGCTTGGATCCAGGGGCAGGGGAGCTGTTTTTT. Translated: CASSLDPGAGELFF.